The following is a T cell receptor beta chain sequence with its context. The sample originates from a study of blood T cell repertoires in COVID-19. Turning to the study itself: COVID-19 samples from acute and convalescent phases originated in the United States, Italy and Spain. T cells, B-cell-depleted T cells, or PBMCs supplied cDNA or gDNA.

Authors' methods: Amplifying reference gene primers gave estimates of nucleated cell counts. The repertoire was sequenced with immunoSEQ multiplex PCR; TCRdb's copy has only in-frame clones and lacks some. For V, J and clone size, that table is used; D and trimming come from the DNA. The table lists under 7,000 clones, less than 85% of them singletons. The TCR was taken from a human donor in a cohort sampled during active COVID-19. The sequencing sample was made of peripheral blood.

Here the CDR3 reads CAFTSLSRAHYGYTF. CDR3 DNA: TGTGCCTTTACTTCTCTGTCCCGAGCACACTATGGCTACACCTTC. This chain joins TRBV30 and TRBJ1-2; D is ambiguous. This CDR3 comprises 15 residues. The V end lost 7 bases, the J end lost 3 bases, and 21 bases lay between the germline ends. Germline V gene lookup returns CDR1 GTSNPN and CDR2 SVGIG (reference sequence).